These 5 T cell receptor gamma chains originate from one sample sequenced in a study of human gamma delta and Vdelta1 T cells (dated by TCRdb to the late 2010s). These receptors have no known antigen. Preparation of the library involved PCR. TCRdb shows the sequencer as Illumina MiSeq. Via CATT, TCRdb reprocessed the public reads, and rows with identical DNA were then joined. In all, the sample holds roughly 4,500 gamma-chain clones, and about 30% of those were seen once. Approximately 3% of the sample comes from the top ten. The sample taken for sequencing was Vdelta1 gamma-delta T cells from blood grown in culture (DOT cells). In the paper's terms, the cell subset or site label means: Delta One T cells, in vitro expanded/differentiated Vd1+ gamma-delta T cells. Receptor source: a human donor in good health.

V and J are TRGV8 and TRGJ1 or TRGJ2. The CDR3 is made up of 13 amino acids. The ends lost 3 bases at V and 3 bases at J; junction bases unmatched: 5. Germline CDR1 VENAVY, CDR2 YDSYNSRV. The CDR3 loop is CATWDCSYYKKLF. CDR3 in DNA: TGTGCCACCTGGGATTGCTCTTATTATAAGAAACTCTTT.

A remark on this clone: A much bigger clone sits one base away, suggesting this may be a read error. The J gene is TRGJ1 or TRGJ2, the V gene TRGV8. With 2 bases clipped from V and 4 bases from J, the junction kept 2 bases outside the gene matches. The germline V gene encodes CDR1 VENAVY and CDR2 YDSYNSRV. The CDR3 is 12 amino acids. The CDR3 protein is CATWDIYYKKLF. In DNA form, the CDR3 reads TGTGCCACCTGGGATATCTATTATAAGAAACTCTTT.

Only a few counts were recorded for this clone. The rearrangement uses TRGV5 and TRGJ1 or TRGJ2. Trimming removed 0 bases from V and 4 bases from J; junction bases left unmatched: 6. This CDR3 is 14 amino acids long. The germline V gene encodes CDR1 VINAFY and CDR2 YDVSNSKD. The CDR3 spells CATWDRHPYYKKLF. For the CDR3, the DNA is TGTGCCACCTGGGACAGGCATCCCTATTATAAGAAACTCTTT.

The chain is built from TRGV5 and TRGJ1 or TRGJ2. This CDR3 spans 13 amino acids. Germline V gene lookup returns CDR1 VINAFY and CDR2 YDVSNSKD. V trimming: 5 bases; J trimming: 4 bases; junction bases outside the gene matches: 8. CDR3 bases: TGTGCCACCTGGGTCGAGGGGTATTATAAGAAACTCTTT. Protein: CATWVEGYYKKLF.

A few counts support this clone. A much larger clone differs from this one at a single base, so this may be a read error. The chain is built from TRGV10 and TRGJ1 or TRGJ2. TRGV10 is assigned to the ORF class and has an uncertain function. The CDR3 spans 11 residues. V lost 8 bases, J lost 1 base, and 0 bases stayed unmatched. The CDR3 is CAAWNYYKKLF. The CDR3, as DNA: TGTGCTGCGTGGAATTATTATAAGAAACTCTTT.